This T cell receptor (beta chain) appears in the sequencing data of a study of T cells in localized non-small cell lung cancer. This CDR3 comprises 15 residues. Trimming took off 5 bases at V and 2 bases at J, with 12 bases between the two ends. The germline CDR1 and CDR2 sequences are MNHGY and SAAAGT. Points from the study as a whole: Sequencing, confined to only one tumor region, leaves heterogeneity possible. Adjacent uninvolved lung tissue had the highest T cell clonality, exceeding tumor. Adjacent lung was found to contain a median roughly 58 of the top 100 tumor clones.

Libraries were prepared by immunoSEQ multiplex PCR; TCRdb keeps only in-frame clonotypes and omits some of them. Here the sample spans roughly 870 clones, about 31% being singletons. By proportion, this clone is medium-sized. The target antigen is unknown. The chain is built from TRBV6-8 and TRBJ2-2; D may correspond to TRBD1 or TRBD2 (6 bases each). Sequenced here: lung tumor tissue, sampled before any cancer treatment. The sequence was obtained from an older female donor with stage III squamous cell lung carcinoma. CDR3 DNA: TGTGCCAGCAGTGTGGGGGGCTTTAACACCGGGGAGCTGTTTTTT. It codes for CASSVGGFNTGELFF.